This TCR beta chain was recorded in a study of preoperative IRX-2 immunotherapy in early breast cancer. Specified treatment: preoperative locoregional IRX-2 cytokine immunotherapy. Preoperative locoregional IRX-2 cytokine immunotherapy was tested in the phase Ib source study. Sequenced by immunoSEQ multiplex PCR; TCRdb stores in-frame clones only, minus some. The table shows about 89,000 clones, with 75% to 90% occurring only once. The CDR3 sequence is 15 residues long. The germline V gene has CDR1 SGHRS and CDR2 YFSETQ. Trimming took off 0 bases at V and 4 bases at J, with 13 bases between the two ends.

The TCR sequence derives from a human donor with breast cancer. The V and J genes are TRBV5-1 and TRBJ1-2; weak D call: TRBD1 (6 bases). The input for sequencing was tumor tissue, taken after IRX-2 immunotherapy. The CDR3 spells CASSLAETGLYGYTF. CDR3 nucleotide sequence: TGCGCCAGCAGCTTGGCCGAGACAGGACTCTATGGCTACACCTTC. Filled out from reference TRBV5-1 and TRBJ1-2, the complete variable domain reads KAGVTQTPRYLIKTRGQQVTLSCSPISGHRSVSWYQQTPGQGLQFLFEYFSETQRNKGNFPGRFSGRQFSNSRSEMNVSTLELGDSALYLCASSLAETGLYGYTFGSGTRLTVV.